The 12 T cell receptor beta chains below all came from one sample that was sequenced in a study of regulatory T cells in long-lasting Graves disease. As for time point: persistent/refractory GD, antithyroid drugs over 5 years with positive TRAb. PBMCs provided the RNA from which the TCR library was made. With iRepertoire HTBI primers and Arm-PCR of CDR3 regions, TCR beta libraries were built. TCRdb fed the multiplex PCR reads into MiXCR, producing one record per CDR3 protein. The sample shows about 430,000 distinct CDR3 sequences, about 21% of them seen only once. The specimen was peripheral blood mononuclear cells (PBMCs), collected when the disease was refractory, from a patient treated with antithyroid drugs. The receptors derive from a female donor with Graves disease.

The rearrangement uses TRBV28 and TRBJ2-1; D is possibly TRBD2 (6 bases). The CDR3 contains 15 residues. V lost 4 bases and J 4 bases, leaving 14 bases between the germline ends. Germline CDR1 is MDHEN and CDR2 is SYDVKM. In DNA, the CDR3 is TGTGCCAGCAGTTCCGGCTCGGGGGAGTACAATGAGCAGTTCTTC. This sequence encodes CASSSGSGEYNEQFF.

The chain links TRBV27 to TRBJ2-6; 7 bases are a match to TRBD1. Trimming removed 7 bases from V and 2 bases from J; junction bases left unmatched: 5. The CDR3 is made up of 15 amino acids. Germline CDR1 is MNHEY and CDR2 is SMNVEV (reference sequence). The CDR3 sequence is CASTTGQAGANVLTF. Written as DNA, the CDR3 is TGTGCCAGCACCACAGGACAGGCTGGGGCCAACGTCCTGACTTTC.

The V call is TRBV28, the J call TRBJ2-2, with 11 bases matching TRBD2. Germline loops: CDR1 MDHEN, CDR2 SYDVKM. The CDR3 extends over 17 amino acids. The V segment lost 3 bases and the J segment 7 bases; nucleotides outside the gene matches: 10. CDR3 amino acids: CASSFHSGRAYIGELFF. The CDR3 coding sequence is TGTGCCAGCAGTTTTCATAGCGGGAGGGCCTATATCGGGGAGCTGTTTTTT.

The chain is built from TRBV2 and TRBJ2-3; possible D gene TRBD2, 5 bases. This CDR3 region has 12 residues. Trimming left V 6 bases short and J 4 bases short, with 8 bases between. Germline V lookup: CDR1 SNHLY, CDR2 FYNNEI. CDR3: CASRGESDTQYF. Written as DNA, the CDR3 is TGTGCCAGCAGGGGAGAGTCAGATACGCAGTATTTT.

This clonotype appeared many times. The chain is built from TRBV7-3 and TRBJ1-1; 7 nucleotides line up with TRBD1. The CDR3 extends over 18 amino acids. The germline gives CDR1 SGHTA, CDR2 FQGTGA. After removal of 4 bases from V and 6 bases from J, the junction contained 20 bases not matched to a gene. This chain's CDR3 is CASSSILPRHRGGAEAFF. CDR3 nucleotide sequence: TGTGCCAGCAGCTCCATCCTCCCCCGTCACAGGGGAGGCGCTGAAGCTTTCTTT.

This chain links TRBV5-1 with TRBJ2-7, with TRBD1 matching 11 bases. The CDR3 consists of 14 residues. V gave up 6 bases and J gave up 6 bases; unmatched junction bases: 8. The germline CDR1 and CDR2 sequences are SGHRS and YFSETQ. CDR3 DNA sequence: TGCGCCAGCAAATCCGGACAGGGGGCCATCGAGCAGTACTTC. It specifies CASKSGQGAIEQYF.

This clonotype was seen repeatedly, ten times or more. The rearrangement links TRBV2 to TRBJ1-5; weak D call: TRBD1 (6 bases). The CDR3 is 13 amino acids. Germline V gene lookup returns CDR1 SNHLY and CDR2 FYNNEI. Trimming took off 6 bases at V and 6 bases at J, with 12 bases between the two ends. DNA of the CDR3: TGTGCCAGCAGCGCCGGGACAAGTCAGCCCCAGCATTTT. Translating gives CASSAGTSQPQHF.

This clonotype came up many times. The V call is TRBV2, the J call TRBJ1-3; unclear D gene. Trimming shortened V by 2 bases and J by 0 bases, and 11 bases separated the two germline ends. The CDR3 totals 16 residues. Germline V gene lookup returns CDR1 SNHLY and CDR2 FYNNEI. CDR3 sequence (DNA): TGTGCCAGCAGTGAATTTCGGGGTTACTCTGGAAACACCATATATTTT. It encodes CASSEFRGYSGNTIYF.

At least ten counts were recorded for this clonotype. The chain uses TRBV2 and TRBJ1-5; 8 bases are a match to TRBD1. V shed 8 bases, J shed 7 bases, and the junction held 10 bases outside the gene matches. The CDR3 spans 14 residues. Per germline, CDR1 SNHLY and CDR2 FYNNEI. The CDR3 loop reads CASGNWTGNQPQHF. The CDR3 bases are TGTGCCAGCGGGAACTGGACAGGGAACCAGCCCCAGCATTTT.

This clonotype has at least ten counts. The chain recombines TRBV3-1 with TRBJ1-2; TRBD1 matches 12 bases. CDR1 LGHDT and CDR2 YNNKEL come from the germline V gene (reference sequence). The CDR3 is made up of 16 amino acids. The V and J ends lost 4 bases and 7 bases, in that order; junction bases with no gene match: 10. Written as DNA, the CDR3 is TGTGCCAGCAGCCCTGATAAGGGACAGGGGGCATCTGGCTACACCTTC. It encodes CASSPDKGQGASGYTF. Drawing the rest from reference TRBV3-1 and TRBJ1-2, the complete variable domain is DTAVSQTPKYLVTQMGNDKSIKCEQNLGHDTMYWYKQDSKKFLKIMFSYNNKELIINETVPNRFSPKSPDKAHLNLHINSLELGDSAVYFCASSPDKGQGASGYTFGSGTRLTVV.

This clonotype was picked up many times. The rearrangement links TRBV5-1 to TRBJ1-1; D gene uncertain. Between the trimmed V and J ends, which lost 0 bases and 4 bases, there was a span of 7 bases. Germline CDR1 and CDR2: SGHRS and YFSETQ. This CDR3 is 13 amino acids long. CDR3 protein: CASSLEHPTEAFF. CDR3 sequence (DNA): TGCGCCAGCAGCTTGGAACACCCCACTGAAGCTTTCTTT.

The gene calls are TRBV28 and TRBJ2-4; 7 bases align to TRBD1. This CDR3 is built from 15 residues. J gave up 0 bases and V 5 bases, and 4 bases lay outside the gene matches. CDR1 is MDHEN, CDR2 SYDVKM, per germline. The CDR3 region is CASSGQVIAKNIQYF. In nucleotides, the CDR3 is TGTGCCAGCAGTGGACAGGTCATAGCCAAAAACATTCAGTACTTC.